The text below deals with one T cell receptor (beta chain). What it binds is not known. Trimming shortened V by 0 bases and J by 11 bases, and 10 bases separated the two germline ends. This CDR3 region has 12 residues. Germline V gene data show CDR1 as MRHNA and CDR2 as SNTAGT. The source of the sample is a study of cytomegalovirus exposure and HLA in healthy donors. Looking at the study overall: It was reported in a later analysis that the same platform had been used for the roughly 130 validation repertoires as for the approximately 730 first-cohort repertoires. Findings and caveats of the study: Accounts indicate the classifier identified cytomegalovirus status with strong specificity and sensitivity. Most TCRs appeared rarely, but some public TCRs recurred in many donors.

This table comes from immunoSEQ multiplex PCR, and its TCRdb copy is limited to in-frame clones, with some not included. The repertoire holds tens of thousands of clones, with approximately 90% as singletons. The sequenced sample consisted of PBMCs. The sequence was collected from a young woman in good health and CMV-seropositive. The V call is TRBV6-4, the J call TRBJ1-1; possible D gene TRBD1, 5 bases. Here the CDR3 DNA reads TGTGCCAGCAGTGACTCTCAGGGTTCGGCTTTCTTT. Protein product: CASSDSQGSAFF.